This passage covers 7 T cell receptor beta chains from one sample sequenced in a study of T-cell memory formation after mild COVID-19. TCRdb reanalysed the 5' RACE reads using MiXCR and keeps one entry per CDR3 protein. This sample yields tens of thousands of distinct CDR3 sequences, of which 9.5% to 15% are seen a single time; roughly a quarter belongs to the top ten. The sample was PBMCs or a T cell subset sorted from them (not recorded which). The origin of the receptors is a man between 18 and 35 years old who had mild COVID-19 (a few samples of this study predate the infection). Cell type and time point are not known.

This chain joins TRBV6-2 or TRBV6-3 and TRBJ2-7; D not certain. With 5 bases removed from V and 2 bases from J, the gap between germline ends came to 16 bases. This CDR3 spans 15 amino acids. CDR1 is MNHEY, CDR2 SVGEGT, per germline. The CDR3: CASSRRPPGAYEQYV. CDR3 coding DNA: TGTGCCAGCAGTCGACGGCCCCCCGGAGCCTACGAGCAGTACGTC.

This clonotype has only a few counts. The genes are TRBV4-1 and TRBJ2-3, with D uncertain. CDR1 and CDR2 (germline): MGHRA, YSYEKL. V lost 4 bases and J lost 1, with 6 bases in between. CDR3 length: 13 amino acids. The DNA of the CDR3 is TGCGCCAGCAGCCGTGAGCGCACAGATACGCAGTATTTT. Protein: CASSRERTDTQYF.

This clonotype was seen at least ten times. This chain connects TRBV3-1 to TRBJ2-2, with D hard to call. This CDR3 is 12 amino acids long. Germline-derived CDR1 and CDR2 are LGHDT and YNNKEL (reference sequence). Trimming stripped 7 bases from V and 3 bases from J, with 6 bases between. CDR3 nucleotide sequence: TGTGCCAGCAACGCTTACACCGGGGAGCTGTTTTTT. Its protein is CASNAYTGELFF.

This clonotype was seen ten or more times. This chain joins TRBV25-1 and TRBJ2-3; D may be TRBD1 (5 bases). CDR3 length: 12 amino acids. Germline V lookup: CDR1 MGHDK, CDR2 SYGVNS. V was pared by 7 bases and J by 1 base, with 6 bases between. CDR3 in DNA: TGTGCCAGCATACAGGGCACAGATACGCAGTATTTT. Amino acids: CASIQGTDTQYF.

The V and J genes are TRBV5-1 and TRBJ2-1; D remains ambiguous. This CDR3 is 13 amino acids long. V lost 0 bases, J lost 6 bases, and 7 bases lay in between. Germline V gene sequence: CDR1 SGHRS, CDR2 YFSETQ. CDR3 sequence (DNA): TGCGCCAGCAGCTTGGGCGTACCCAATGAGCAGTTCTTC. This codes for CASSLGVPNEQFF.

The chain has TRBV5-5 and TRBJ2-7; D assignment may be TRBD1 or TRBD2 (7 bases each). There are 15 residues in the CDR3. V lost 4 bases to trimming and J lost 5 bases, with 19 bases between them. The germline V gene has CDR1 SGHKS and CDR2 YYEKEE (reference sequence). DNA for the CDR3: TGTGCCAGCAGCGCAGGGGGGGCAGGGTTTCACGAGCAGTACGTC. Translating gives CASSAGGAGFHEQYV.

V usage is TRBV4-1 and J usage is TRBJ2-7, with TRBD1 matching over 8 bases. The V and J ends lost 8 bases and 3 bases, in that order; junction bases with no gene match: 6. The CDR3 extends over 13 amino acids. Germline V gene sequence: CDR1 MGHRA, CDR2 YSYEKL. The CDR3 DNA reads TGCGCCAGCGGTTTCGACAGGGGCTACGAGCAGTACTTC. Amino acid sequence: CASGFDRGYEQYF.